The clone carrying this T cell receptor (beta chain) was detected only once. Antigen unknown. The sample belongs to a study of cytotoxic CD8 clonotypes in ibrutinib-treated CLL. Study context: Responses: around 24 partial, 2 complete; after median roughly 68 months, about 15 stayed remitted, some 12 progressed.

The CDR3 consists of 19 residues. The V and J ends lost 2 bases and 8 bases respectively, with 28 bases between them. Germline V gene data show CDR1 as SGHKS and CDR2 as YYEKEE (reference sequence). Researchers set a sequencing depth target of 1 in 200,000 to 1 in 1 million T cells. Produced via immunoSEQ multiplex PCR; TCRdb's table is partial and in-frame only. The table lists fewer than 400,000 clones, 67% of them singletons. Study-wide findings and caveats: Clonality went higher at ibrutinib response and then dropped back toward baseline at progression.

The starting material was PBMCs, obtained after 36 months of ibrutinib treatment. The rearrangement joins TRBV5-5 to TRBJ1-4; D not certain. This TCR derives from a human donor with chronic lymphocytic leukemia. Written as DNA, the CDR3 is TGTGCCAGCAGCTTCGTAGGGCTCCGTGCTATGACCTCCGCCGAAAAACTGTTTTTT. Translating it yields CASSFVGLRAMTSAEKLFF.